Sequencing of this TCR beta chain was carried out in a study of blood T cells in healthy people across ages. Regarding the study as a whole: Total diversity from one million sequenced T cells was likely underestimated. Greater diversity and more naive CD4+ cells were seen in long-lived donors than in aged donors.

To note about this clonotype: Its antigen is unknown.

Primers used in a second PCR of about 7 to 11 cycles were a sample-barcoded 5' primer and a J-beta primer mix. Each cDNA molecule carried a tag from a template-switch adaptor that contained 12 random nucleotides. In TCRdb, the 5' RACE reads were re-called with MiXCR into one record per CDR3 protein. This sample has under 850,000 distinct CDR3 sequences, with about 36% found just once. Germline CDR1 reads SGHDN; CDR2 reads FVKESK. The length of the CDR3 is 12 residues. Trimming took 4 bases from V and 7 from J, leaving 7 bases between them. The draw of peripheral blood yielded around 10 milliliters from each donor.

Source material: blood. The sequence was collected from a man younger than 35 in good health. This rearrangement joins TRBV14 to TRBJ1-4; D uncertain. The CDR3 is CASSRGSEKLFF. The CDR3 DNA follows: TGTGCCAGCAGCCGCGGAAGTGAAAAACTGTTTTTT.